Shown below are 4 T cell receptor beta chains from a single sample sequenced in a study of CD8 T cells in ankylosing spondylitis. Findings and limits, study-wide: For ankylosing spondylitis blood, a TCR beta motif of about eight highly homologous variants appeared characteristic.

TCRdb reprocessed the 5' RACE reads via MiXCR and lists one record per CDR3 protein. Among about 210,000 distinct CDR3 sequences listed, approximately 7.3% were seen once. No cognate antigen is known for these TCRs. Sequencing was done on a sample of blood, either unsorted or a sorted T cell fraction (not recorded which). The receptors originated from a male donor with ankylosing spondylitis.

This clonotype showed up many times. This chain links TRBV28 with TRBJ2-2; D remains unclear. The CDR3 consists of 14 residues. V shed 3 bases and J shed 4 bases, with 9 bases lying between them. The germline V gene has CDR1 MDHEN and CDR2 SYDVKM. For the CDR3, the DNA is TGTGCCAGCAGTTTTAAGGGAAGCACCGGGGAGCTGTTTTTT. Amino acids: CASSFKGSTGELFF.

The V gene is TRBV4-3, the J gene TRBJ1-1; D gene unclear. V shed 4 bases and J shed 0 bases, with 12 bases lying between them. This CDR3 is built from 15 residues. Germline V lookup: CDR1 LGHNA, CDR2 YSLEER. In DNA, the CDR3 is TGCGCCAGCAGCCTGATCGGACGCCTGAACACTGAAGCTTTCTTT. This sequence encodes CASSLIGRLNTEAFF.

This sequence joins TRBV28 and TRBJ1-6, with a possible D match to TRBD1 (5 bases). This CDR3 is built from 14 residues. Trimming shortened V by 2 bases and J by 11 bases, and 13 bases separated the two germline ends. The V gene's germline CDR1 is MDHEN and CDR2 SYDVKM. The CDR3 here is CASSLRQGTPPLHF. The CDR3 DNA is TGTGCCAGCAGTTTAAGGCAGGGAACACCACCCCTCCACTTT.

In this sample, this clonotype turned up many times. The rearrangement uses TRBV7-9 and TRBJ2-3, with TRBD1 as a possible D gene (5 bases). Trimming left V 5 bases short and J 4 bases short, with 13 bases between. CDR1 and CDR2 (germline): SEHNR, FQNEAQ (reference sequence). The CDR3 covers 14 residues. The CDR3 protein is CASSDSWGADTQYF. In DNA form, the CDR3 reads TGTGCCAGCAGCGATAGCTGGGGCGCAGATACGCAGTATTTT.